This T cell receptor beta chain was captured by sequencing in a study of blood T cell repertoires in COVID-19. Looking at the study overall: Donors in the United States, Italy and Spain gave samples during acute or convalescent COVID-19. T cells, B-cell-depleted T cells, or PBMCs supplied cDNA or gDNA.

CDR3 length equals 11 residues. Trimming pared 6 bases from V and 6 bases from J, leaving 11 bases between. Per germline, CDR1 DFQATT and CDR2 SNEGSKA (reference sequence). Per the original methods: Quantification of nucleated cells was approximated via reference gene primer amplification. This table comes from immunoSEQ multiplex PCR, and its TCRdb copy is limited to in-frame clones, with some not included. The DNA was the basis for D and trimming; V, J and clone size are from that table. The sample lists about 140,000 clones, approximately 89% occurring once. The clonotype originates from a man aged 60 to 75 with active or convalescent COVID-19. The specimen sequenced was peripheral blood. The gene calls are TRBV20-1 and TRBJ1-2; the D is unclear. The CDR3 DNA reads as TGCAGTGCCCCCCGTCCGGATGGCTACACCTTC. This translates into CSAPRPDGYTF.